These 5 T cell receptor beta chains share one sample of origin, sequenced in a study of STAT3 mutations in large granular lymphocyte leukemia. Study results and caveats: Every T-cell large granular lymphocyte leukemia patient had at least one immunodominant TCR beta clonotype.

The table came from immunoSEQ multiplex PCR; TCRdb's copy has only in-frame clones and leaves some out. The table lists about 8,400 clones, about nine tenths of them singletons. Their recognized antigens are unknown. The material sequenced was peripheral blood mononuclear cells. The receptor set was obtained from a man aged 45-65 years with T-cell large granular lymphocyte leukemia. Some clones in this sample may be carry-over from other donors' samples.

V gene TRBV6-1 combines with J gene TRBJ2-1, with TRBD2 as a possible D gene (6 bases). The length of the CDR3 is 17 residues. Germline lookup yields CDR1 MNHNS and CDR2 SASEGT. Trimming pared 3 bases from V and 3 bases from J, leaving 18 bases between. CDR3 sequence: CASSEDNRRVGYNEQFF. The CDR3, as DNA: TGTGCCAGCAGTGAGGACAACAGGAGGGTTGGCTACAATGAGCAGTTCTTC.

This CDR3 is CASSVSPSLYNEQFF. The CDR3 DNA reads as TGTGCCAGCAGCGTATCCCCTTCCTTGTACAATGAGCAGTTCTTC. The chain uses TRBV9 and TRBJ2-1; D gene unclear. The CDR3 consists of 15 residues. Trimming removed 1 base at V and 4 bases at J, with 12 bases between. The germline CDR1 and CDR2 sequences are SGDLS and YYNGEE.

The chain joins TRBV29-1 to TRBJ1-2; weak D call: TRBD1 (5 bases). V gave up 6 bases and J gave up 5 bases, with 16 bases separating them. CDR3 size: 13 residues. Germline V gene sequence: CDR1 SQVTM, CDR2 ANQGSEA. In DNA form, the CDR3 reads TGCAGCGTCCAGGGCGACAGCTTTTATGGCTACACCTTC. Translation: CSVQGDSFYGYTF. Supplemented by reference TRBV29-1 and TRBJ1-2, the full variable domain reads SAVISQKPSRDICQRGTSLTIQCQVDSQVTMMFWYRQQPGQSLTLIATANQGSEATYESGFVIDKFPISRPNLTFSTLTVSNMSPEDSSIYLCSVQGDSFYGYTFGSGTRLTVV.

The chain combines TRBV18 with TRBJ2-2; 12 bases line up with TRBD2. Per the germline V gene, CDR1 is KGHSH and CDR2 is LQKENI. This CDR3 region has 16 residues. Losses at the gene ends were 1 base for V and 8 bases for J; bases not matched to a gene: 5. For the CDR3, the DNA is TGTGCCAGCTCACCACGACTAGCGGGAGATGGTGGGGAGCTGTTTTTT. Its protein is CASSPRLAGDGGELFF.

This clone is a singleton in its sample. CDR3 sequence reads: CASSLEPGGWNIQYF. CDR3 sequence (DNA): TGTGCCAGCAGCTTAGAACCGGGGGGTTGGAACATTCAGTACTTC. The chain has TRBV11-2 and TRBJ2-4; the match to TRBD2 covers 7 bases. Germline CDR1 reads SGHAT; CDR2 reads FQNNGV. V lost 0 bases to trimming and J lost 7 bases; unmatched junction nucleotides: 6. This CDR3 spans 15 amino acids.